One and the same sample provided the 5 T cell receptor beta chains below, sequenced in a study of response to subunit inactivated influenza vaccine. TCRdb reprocessed the RT-PCR reads with MiXCR, giving one entry per CDR3 protein. There are 500,000 or so distinct CDR3 sequences in the sample; approximately 11% occur only once, and approximately 12% lies in the top ten. Sample: PBMCs from blood, taken 45 days after vaccination. These receptors were taken from a man aged 50 to 59 who received an inactivated influenza vaccine.

V and J are TRBV7-2 and TRBJ2-7; unclear D gene. Germline CDR1 SGHTA, CDR2 FQGNSA. V was cut by 5 bases and J by 9 bases, with 11 bases left in between. The CDR3 loop spans 11 amino acids. CDR3 sequence reads: CASSIGWAQYF. The CDR3 DNA reads as TGTGCCAGCAGCATCGGCTGGGCGCAGTACTTC.

J is TRBJ2-2 and V is TRBV20-1; no definite D call. The ends were cut back, 6 bases at V and 0 bases at J, with 11 bases in the middle. The CDR3 runs 14 residues. CDR1 is DFQATT, CDR2 SNEGSKA, per germline (reference sequence). CDR3 loop: CSAADTSNTGELFF. For the CDR3, the DNA is TGCAGTGCCGCAGACACCTCGAACACCGGGGAGCTGTTTTTT.

The rearrangement links TRBV5-5 to TRBJ1-1, with D hard to call. The V gene's germline CDR1 is SGHKS and CDR2 YYEKEE (reference sequence). This CDR3 is built from 15 residues. V lost 0 bases to trimming and J lost 6 bases, with 15 bases between them. DNA of the CDR3: TGTGCCAGCAGCTTGGGGGCTGGCGTTACCCCTGAAGCTTTCTTT. As protein: CASSLGAGVTPEAFF.

This clonotype occurred many times. The chain combines TRBV20-1 with TRBJ1-1; 7 bases are a match to TRBD1. Germline V lookup: CDR1 DFQATT, CDR2 SNEGSKA (reference sequence). Trimming cost V 3 bases and J 1 base; bases outside gene matches: 2. The CDR3 length is 13 residues. For the CDR3, the DNA is TGCAGTGCTAGCTGGGACAGGAACACTGAAGCTTTCTTT. This encodes CSASWDRNTEAFF.

This clonotype was detected a few times. V and J are TRBV15 and TRBJ2-6; D not certain. V lost 0 bases and J lost 2, with 8 bases in between. The CDR3 has 16 residues. The germline V gene encodes CDR1 LNHNV and CDR2 YYDKDF (reference sequence). Here the CDR3 DNA reads TGTGCCACCAGCAGAGAGACATCGCCTGGGGCCAACGTCCTGACTTTC. Translating gives CATSRETSPGANVLTF.